One T cell receptor (beta chain) is described in this entry. The data originate from a study of T cell changes during pregnancy in multiple sclerosis. TCRdb's table, derived via immunoSEQ multiplex PCR, lists solely in-frame clones and lacks some. Among tens of thousands of clones listed, roughly 88% were seen once. The V end was cut by 3 bases, the J end by 2 bases, with 12 bases between. This CDR3 comprises 15 residues. Germline V gene lookup returns CDR1 MRHNA and CDR2 SNTAGT. The sample consisted of peripheral blood, taken in the first trimester of pregnancy. The TCR comes from a female donor with multiple sclerosis, enrolled in a pregnancy study. The rearrangement joins TRBV6-4 to TRBJ2-3; no definite D call. The CDR3 coding sequence is TGTGCCAGCAGTGAAGACTCCGTTTCCACAGATACGCAGTATTTT. Residues: CASSEDSVSTDTQYF.